The clone carrying this TCR beta chain occurred many times. Its antigen is currently unknown. Exclusion followed for patients with uncontrolled infection, other autoimmune disease, pregnancy or lactation. Sampled blood dates from first hyperthyroidism diagnosis, and it precedes any ophthalmopathy symptoms. From RNA transcripts, TCR beta CDR3 regions were amplified. The primer set for the first-round RT-PCR of the TCR CDR3 was HTBI. TCRdb called the multiplex PCR reads again in MiXCR, with one record for every CDR3 protein. The repertoire consists of about 380,000 distinct CDR3 sequences, with approximately 12% occurring once and the leading ten covering less than 25%. The germline V gene encodes CDR1 SGHTA and CDR2 FQGNSA. This CDR3 is built from 12 residues. V shed 5 bases, J shed 12 bases, and the junction held 7 bases outside the gene matches. This sample was included in a study of T cells in Graves' hyperthyroidism and ophthalmopathy.

Regarding the study as a whole: By a 13 V-J model, ophthalmopathy was set apart from stable hyperthyroidism.

The sequenced material came from blood. This clonotype was sampled from a man aged 25-45 years with Graves' hyperthyroidism that later progressed to Graves' ophthalmopathy. The rearrangement uses TRBV7-2 and TRBJ2-5, with 9 positions matching TRBD1. The CDR3 bases are TGTGCCAGCAGCCCCGGACGGACAGGGGAGTACTTC. It translates to CASSPGRTGEYF.